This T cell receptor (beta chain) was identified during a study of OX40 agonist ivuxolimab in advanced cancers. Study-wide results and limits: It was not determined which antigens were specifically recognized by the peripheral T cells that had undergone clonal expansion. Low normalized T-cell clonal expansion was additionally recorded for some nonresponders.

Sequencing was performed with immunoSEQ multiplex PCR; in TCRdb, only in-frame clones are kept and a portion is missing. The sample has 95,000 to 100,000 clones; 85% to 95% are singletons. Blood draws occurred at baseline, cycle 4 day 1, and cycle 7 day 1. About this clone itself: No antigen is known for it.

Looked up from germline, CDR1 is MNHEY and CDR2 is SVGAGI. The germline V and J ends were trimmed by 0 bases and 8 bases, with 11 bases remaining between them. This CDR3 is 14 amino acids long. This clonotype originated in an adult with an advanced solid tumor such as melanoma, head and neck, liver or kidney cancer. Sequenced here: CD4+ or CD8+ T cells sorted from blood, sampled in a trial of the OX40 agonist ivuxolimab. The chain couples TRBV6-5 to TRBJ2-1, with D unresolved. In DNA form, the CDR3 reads TGTGCCAGCAGTTACTCGATTCGGGCGGATGAGCAGTTCTTC. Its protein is CASSYSIRADEQFF.